This TCR beta chain is drawn from a study of cytotoxic CD8 clonotypes in ibrutinib-treated CLL. Findings and limits, study-wide: Under treatment, the uncommon public clonotypes either contracted or remained stable.

Profiled with immunoSEQ multiplex PCR; TCRdb holds only in-frame clones, not every one. Found here are some 150,000 clones, 75% to 80% of them singletons; the top ten hold 4.5% to 6%. On this clone: Its antigen is as yet unknown.

CDR1 is MNHEY, CDR2 SMNVEV, per germline (reference sequence). The CDR3 is made up of 13 amino acids. The V end was cut by 3 bases, the J end by 2 bases, with 8 bases between. Here the sequenced sample was PBMCs, taken after 24 months of ibrutinib treatment. This TCR was sampled from a human donor with chronic lymphocytic leukemia. This chain connects TRBV27 to TRBJ2-7, with no clear D. CDR3 region: CASSLASPYEQYF. The CDR3 nucleotides read TGTGCCAGCAGTTTGGCTTCCCCCTACGAGCAGTACTTC.